This T cell receptor (beta chain) was profiled in a study of beta chain features in type 1 diabetes. The authors reverse transcribed all of the isolated RNA, so sequencing captured expressed TCRB transcripts. Some clones are missing from TCRdb's copy, which holds only in-frame ones; the method was immunoSEQ multiplex PCR. The sample comprises hundreds of thousands of clones, less than 20% of which are singletons, and about 0.087% rests with the top ten. Trimming removed 6 bases from V and 5 bases from J, with 2 bases in between. Germline-derived CDR1 and CDR2 are MNHNY and SVGAGI (reference sequence). There are 10 residues in the CDR3. Only a few counts were recorded for this clone.

This TCR came from a man younger than 35 in good health. The sample taken for sequencing was naive CD4+ T cells from blood. This sequence joins TRBV6-6 and TRBJ2-1; D call uncertain. CDR3: CASRNNEQFF. The CDR3 DNA reads as TGTGCCAGCAGGAACAATGAGCAGTTCTTC.